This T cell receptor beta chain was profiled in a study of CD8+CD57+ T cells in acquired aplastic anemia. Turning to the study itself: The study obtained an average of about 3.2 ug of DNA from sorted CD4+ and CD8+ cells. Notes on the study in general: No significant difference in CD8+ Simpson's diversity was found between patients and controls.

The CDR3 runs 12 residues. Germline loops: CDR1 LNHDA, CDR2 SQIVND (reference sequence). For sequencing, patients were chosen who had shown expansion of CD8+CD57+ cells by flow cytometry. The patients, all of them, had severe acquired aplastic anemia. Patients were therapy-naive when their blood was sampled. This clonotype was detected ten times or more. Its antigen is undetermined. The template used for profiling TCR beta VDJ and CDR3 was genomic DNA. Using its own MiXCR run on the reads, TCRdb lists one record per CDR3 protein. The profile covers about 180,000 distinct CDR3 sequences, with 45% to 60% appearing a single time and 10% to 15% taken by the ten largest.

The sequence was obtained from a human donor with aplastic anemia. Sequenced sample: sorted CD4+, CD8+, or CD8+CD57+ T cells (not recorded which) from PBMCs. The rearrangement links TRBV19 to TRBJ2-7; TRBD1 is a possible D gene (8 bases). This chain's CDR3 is CATGGQGYEQYF. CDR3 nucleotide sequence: TGTGCTACGGGAGGACAGGGCTACGAGCAGTACTTC.